One sample yielded the 11 T cell receptor beta chains listed below, sequenced in a study of response to subunit inactivated influenza vaccine. Each CDR3 protein gets one entry after TCRdb re-called the RT-PCR reads with MiXCR. The sample lists roughly 550,000 distinct CDR3 sequences, approximately 20% occurring once. The same data also contributed to another study, on T cells expressing NK-cell markers. That publication notes: 5'RACE template switching built TCR beta cDNA with unique molecular identifiers.

Sample: CD4+ T cells sorted from PBMCs, taken 11 to 12 days after vaccination. The receptors come from a man aged 45-65 years who received an inactivated influenza vaccine.

The chain has TRBV6-1 and TRBJ2-6; TRBD1 matches 9 bases. The trim removed 6 bases at V and 4 bases at J, leaving 13 bases unmatched. The germline gives CDR1 MNHNS, CDR2 SASEGT. The CDR3 has 18 amino acids. The CDR3 loop reads CASRTFGQGTRGANVLTF. Here the CDR3 DNA reads TGTGCCAGCAGGACCTTCGGACAGGGGACGAGAGGGGCCAACGTCCTGACTTTC.

The genes are TRBV14 and TRBJ2-7; perhaps TRBD1 as D (5 bases). Germline values: CDR1 SGHDN, CDR2 FVKESK. CDR3 length: 11 amino acids. V lost 3 bases and J 7 bases, leaving 7 bases between the germline ends. In DNA form, the CDR3 reads TGTGCCAGCAGCCACTCAGGGGAGCAGTACTTC. Protein: CASSHSGEQYF.

The CDR3 loop reads CATSGGGGTQYF. Written as DNA, the CDR3 is TGTGCCACCAGTGGGGGAGGCGGGACCCAGTACTTC. This chain joins TRBV24-1 and TRBJ2-5; tentatively, D is TRBD2 (6 bases). The germline V gene has CDR1 KGHDR and CDR2 SFDVKD. The CDR3 runs to 12 residues. The germline V and J ends were trimmed by 5 bases and 7 bases, with 10 bases remaining between them.

This clonotype was counted a single time. The chain carries TRBV28 and TRBJ2-7; D possibly corresponds to TRBD1 (8 bases). The CDR3 covers 15 residues. Germline CDR1 is MDHEN and CDR2 is SYDVKM. V dropped 5 bases and J dropped 4 bases, with 18 bases sitting between them. The CDR3 here is CASSKAGQGGYEQYF. In DNA, the CDR3 is TGTGCCAGCAGTAAGGCAGGACAGGGAGGGTACGAGCAGTACTTC.

The genes are TRBV12-3 or TRBV12-4 and TRBJ1-2; D not certain. The CDR3 covers 16 residues. Trimming pared 5 bases from V and 5 bases from J, leaving 21 bases between. CDR3 DNA: TGTGCCAGCAGTCCTTTAGCTGGGCAGAGACCGTATGGCTACACCTTC. This gives the protein CASSPLAGQRPYGYTF.

The sample holds many counts of this clonotype. This chain connects TRBV28 to TRBJ2-6, with 8 bases matching TRBD1. Trimming removed 7 bases from V and 4 bases from J; junction bases left unmatched: 6. CDR3 size: 15 residues. Per the germline V gene, CDR1 is MDHEN and CDR2 is SYDVKM. CDR3 nucleotide sequence: TGTGCCAGCACCACAGGGGGTTCGGGGGCCAACGTCCTGACTTTC. Protein product: CASTTGGSGANVLTF.

For this clonotype: At one end, the junction sequence differs from germline, possibly due to a read error. This sequence joins TRBV20-1 and TRBJ2-1, with a tentative D call TRBD2 (6 bases). CDR1 is DFQATT, CDR2 SNEGSKA, per germline (reference sequence). This CDR3 spans 14 amino acids. The CDR3 loop is CSARPSGSFNEHFF. As DNA, the CDR3 is TGCAGTGCTAGACCGAGCGGGTCATTCAATGAGCACTTCTTC.

The chain carries TRBV5-1 and TRBJ2-6; no reliable D call. V was trimmed by 0 bases and J by 0 bases, leaving 13 bases between them. The CDR3 is 18 residues long. Germline CDR1 reads SGHRS; CDR2 reads YFSETQ. CDR3 in amino acids: CASSLVRAMDSGANVLTF. CDR3 coding DNA: TGCGCCAGCAGCTTGGTAAGGGCAATGGACTCTGGGGCCAACGTCCTGACTTTC.

This chain connects TRBV2 to TRBJ1-5; 11 positions agree with TRBD1. Trimming at V came to 6 bases and at J to 3 bases, leaving 4 bases not matched to a gene. Germline assignment: CDR1 SNHLY and CDR2 FYNNEI. CDR3 length: 15 residues. The DNA for the CDR3 is TGTGCCAGCAGAGGGACAGGGGGTACCAATCAGCCCCAGCATTTT. Translated, it gives CASRGTGGTNQPQHF.

The CDR3 DNA follows: TGTGCCAGTGAACAGGGCCCGAATCAGCCCCAGCATTTT. Translating it yields CASEQGPNQPQHF. The chain couples TRBV6-2 or TRBV6-3 to TRBJ1-5; tentatively, D is TRBD1 (6 bases). CDR1 MNHEY and CDR2 SVGEGT come from the germline V gene. Trimming pared 9 bases from V and 4 bases from J, leaving 13 bases between. The CDR3 loop spans 13 amino acids.

The gene calls are TRBV7-8 and TRBJ2-5; a weak D match, TRBD2 (7 bases). CDR1 is SGHVS, CDR2 FQNEAQ, per germline. The length of the CDR3 is 16 residues. V was shortened by 2 bases and J by 5 bases, with 18 bases between the two germline ends. This CDR3 reads CASSLFSTGRGETQYF. CDR3 nucleotides: TGTGCCAGCAGCTTATTTTCAACAGGGAGGGGTGAGACCCAGTACTTC.